The next 17 T cell receptor beta chains were all read from a single sample in a study of T cells in Graves' hyperthyroidism and ophthalmopathy. Amplification yielded TCR beta CDR3 regions, with RNA transcripts as the source. The primer set for the first-round RT-PCR of the TCR CDR3 was HTBI. Each CDR3 protein gets one entry after TCRdb re-called the multiplex PCR reads with MiXCR. The sample records 560,000 or so distinct CDR3 sequences, 46% being singletons. Sequenced sample: peripheral blood or thyroid tissue (not recorded which). The receptors derive from a woman aged 18-29 years with Graves' hyperthyroidism.

Concerning this clonotype: The junction shows a germline mismatch at one end, possibly a read error. V gene TRBV25-1 combines with J gene TRBJ1-2, with a weak D call TRBD1 (6 bases). The germline V gene has CDR1 MGHDK and CDR2 SYGVNS. This CDR3 has 15 residues. CDR3 protein: CATSSGGAGHYGYTF. CDR3 DNA: TGTGCCACCAGTTCTGGGGGCGCCGGACACTATGGCTACACCTTC.

This clonotype was recorded a few times. The chain is built from TRBV5-6 and TRBJ2-5, with 10 bases identical to TRBD2. Germline CDR1 SGHDT, CDR2 YYEEEE. J lost 4 bases, V lost 3 bases, and 6 bases had no gene match. The CDR3 totals 15 residues. CDR3 protein: CASSSLLAGGETQYF. CDR3 DNA: TGTGCCAGCAGCTCCCTGTTAGCGGGAGGAGAGACCCAGTACTTC.

This clonotype occurred a few times. The rearrangement joins TRBV11-2 to TRBJ2-7; no definite D call. The CDR3 is 14 residues long. Per germline, CDR1 SGHAT and CDR2 FQNNGV. With 3 bases removed from V and 0 bases from J, the gap between germline ends came to 9 bases. For the CDR3, the DNA is TGTGCCAGCAGCTTGAAGACACCCTCCTACGAGCAGTACTTC. Residues: CASSLKTPSYEQYF.

This clonotype was observed many times. The chain carries TRBV24-1 and TRBJ1-4; D remains unclear. CDR3 length equals 13 residues. Trimming removed 3 bases at V and 7 bases at J, with 8 bases between. The germline V gene has CDR1 KGHDR and CDR2 SFDVKD. CDR3 in amino acids: CATSDPYLEKLFF. The CDR3 nucleotides are TGTGCCACCAGTGATCCCTACCTTGAAAAACTGTTTTTT.

This clonotype was seen once. The CDR3 spells CSATQGHPQHF. CDR3 nucleotide sequence: TGCAGTGCCACCCAGGGACATCCCCAGCATTTT. V and J are TRBV20-1 and TRBJ1-5; maybe TRBD1 (6 bases). Looked up from germline, CDR1 is DFQATT and CDR2 is SNEGSKA (reference sequence). V was pared by 6 bases and J by 10 bases, with 13 bases between. The CDR3 sequence is 11 residues long.

This clonotype came up many times. The CDR3 loop reads CSVDVGLGETQYF. The CDR3 bases are TGCAGCGTTGATGTCGGATTGGGGGAGACCCAGTACTTC. The J gene is TRBJ2-5, the V gene TRBV29-1, with unresolved D. The V gene's germline CDR1 is SQVTM and CDR2 ANQGSEA. Deletions cut 3 bases from V and 5 bases from J, with 13 bases between. CDR3 length: 13 residues.

This clonotype came up a few times. The chain combines TRBV29-1 with TRBJ2-5, with D tentatively TRBD1 (7 bases). This CDR3 contains 17 residues. V was shortened by 4 bases and J by 5 bases, with 26 bases between the two germline ends. Germline V gene lookup returns CDR1 SQVTM and CDR2 ANQGSEA. CDR3 DNA sequence: TGCAGCGTTGGAAAAGGGGACAGTGGAGGGGACTGGGAGACCCAGTACTTC. Its translation: CSVGKGDSGGDWETQYF. Supplemented by reference TRBV29-1 and TRBJ2-5, the full variable domain reads SAVISQKPSRDICQRGTSLTIQCQVDSQVTMMFWYRQQPGQSLTLIATANQGSEATYESGFVIDKFPISRPNLTFSTLTVSNMSPEDSSIYLCSVGKGDSGGDWETQYFGPGTRLLVL.

The chain has TRBV14 and TRBJ1-2; 8 bases line up with TRBD1. Trimming cost V 1 base and J 2 bases; bases outside gene matches: 6. This CDR3 spans 16 amino acids. CDR1 and CDR2 (germline): SGHDN, FVKESK. CDR3 DNA sequence: TGTGCCAGCAGCCAAGGCTGGGGACAGGCAAACTATGGCTACACCTTC. The encoded protein is CASSQGWGQANYGYTF.

This clonotype was found a few times. The V and J genes are TRBV7-2 and TRBJ2-2; D is uncertain. Germline-derived CDR1 and CDR2 are SGHTA and FQGNSA. The V end lost 2 bases, the J end lost 3 bases, and 4 bases lay between the germline ends. The CDR3 is 13 residues long. The CDR3 nucleotides read TGTGCCAGCAGCTTAACTTACACCGGGGAGCTGTTTTTT. It specifies CASSLTYTGELFF.

The chain recombines TRBV2 with TRBJ1-2; D is possibly TRBD1 (5 bases). The CDR3 contains 14 residues. V lost 8 bases, J lost 7 bases, and 20 bases lay in between. Germline V gene data show CDR1 as SNHLY and CDR2 as FYNNEI. CDR3 in amino acids: CASSPPGSGSGYTF. As DNA, the CDR3 is TGTGCCAGCTCACCACCGGGTTCAGGGAGTGGCTACACCTTC. Full variable domain (missing parts from reference TRBV2 and TRBJ1-2): EPEVTQTPSHQVTQMGQEVILRCVPISNHLYFYWYRQILGQKVEFLVSFYNNEISEKSEIFDDQFSVERPDGSNFTLKIRSTKLEDSAMYFCASSPPGSGSGYTFGSGTRLTVV.

The rearrangement links TRBV7-8 to TRBJ2-5; 11 bases align to TRBD2. Trimming removed 5 bases from V and 7 bases from J; junction bases left unmatched: 12. The germline V gene encodes CDR1 SGHVS and CDR2 FQNEAQ. CDR3 length: 16 residues. The DNA of the CDR3 is TGTGCCAGCAGCACTAGCGGGAGCCCCTTTGTAGGGACCCAGTACTTC. Translated, it gives CASSTSGSPFVGTQYF. Drawing the rest from reference TRBV7-8 and TRBJ2-5, the complete variable domain is GAGVSQSPRYKVAKRGQDVALRCDPISGHVSLFWYQQALGQGPEFLTYFQNEAQLDKSGLPSDRFFAERPEGSVSTLKIQRTQQEDSAVYLCASSTSGSPFVGTQYFGPGTRLLVL.

This clonotype showed up many times. The J gene is TRBJ2-7, the V gene TRBV29-1, with D possibly being TRBD1 (6 bases). The CDR3 spans 14 residues. V lost 4 bases and J 0 bases, leaving 13 bases between the germline ends. The germline gives CDR1 SQVTM, CDR2 ANQGSEA. In nucleotides, the CDR3 is TGCAGCGTTGTCCGGGACACCTCCTCCTACGAGCAGTACTTC. Its protein is CSVVRDTSSYEQYF.

There are many counts of this clonotype. This chain links TRBV29-1 with TRBJ2-2, with a tentative D call TRBD2 (6 bases). Per germline, CDR1 SQVTM and CDR2 ANQGSEA. Trimming removed 5 bases from V and 5 bases from J, with 9 bases in between. The CDR3 covers 12 residues. The CDR3 nucleotides read TGCAGCGTTCGCGGGGTTACCGGGGAGCTGTTTTTT. Translating it yields CSVRGVTGELFF.

This clonotype has a handful of counts. The junction departs from the called germline gene at one end, perhaps through a read error. The chain is built from TRBV7-2 and TRBJ1-6; D is uncertain. CDR1 SGHTA and CDR2 FQGNSA come from the germline V gene. The CDR3 length is 13 residues. The CDR3 is CASAARLNSPLHF. The CDR3 DNA reads TGCGCCAGCGCGGCCCGACTGAATTCACCCCTCCACTTT.

The gene calls are TRBV20-1 and TRBJ1-1; 8 bases fit TRBD1. CDR3 length: 12 residues. Germline CDR1 is DFQATT and CDR2 is SNEGSKA (reference sequence). After removal of 6 bases from V and 6 bases from J, the junction contained 6 bases not matched to a gene. CDR3 sequence (DNA): TGCAGTGCCTCACAGGGGGGACCTGAAGCTTTCTTT. Amino acids: CSASQGGPEAFF.

This clonotype was seen at least ten times. V gene TRBV15 combines with J gene TRBJ1-4, with 8 positions matching TRBD1. After removal of 0 bases from V and 5 bases from J, the junction contained 2 bases not matched to a gene. This CDR3 contains 15 residues. Per germline, CDR1 LNHNV and CDR2 YYDKDF (reference sequence). CDR3 in DNA: TGTGCCACCAGCAGAGATGGACAGGGAAATGAAAAACTGTTTTTT. Protein product: CATSRDGQGNEKLFF. Combining the CDR3 with reference TRBV15 and TRBJ1-4 gives the whole variable domain DAMVIQNPRYQVTQFGKPVTLSCSQTLNHNVMYWYQQKSSQAPKLLFHYYDKDFNNEADTPDNFQSRRPNTSFCFLDIRSPGLGDTAMYLCATSRDGQGNEKLFFGSGTQLSVL.

This clonotype has more than one count but fewer than ten. The CDR3 sequence is CASSDGDTGEGYTF. CDR3 nucleotides: TGTGCCAGCAGTGATGGGGACACCGGAGAGGGCTACACCTTC. The rearrangement joins TRBV2 to TRBJ1-2; D is possibly TRBD1 (6 bases). The CDR3 is 14 amino acids. Trimming took off 3 bases at V and 8 bases at J, with 16 bases between the two ends. Germline V gene sequence: CDR1 SNHLY, CDR2 FYNNEI.